This is a list of T cell receptor beta chains from one sample in a study of blood T cell repertoires in COVID-19. Sequencing was performed with immunoSEQ multiplex PCR; in TCRdb, only in-frame clones are kept and a portion is missing. The repertoire holds more than 400,000 clones, with approximately 85% as singletons. The material sequenced was peripheral blood. The origin of the receptors is a human donor in a cohort sampled during active COVID-19. Both conserved end residues are part of each CDR3. The order of the fields is CDR3 length, V gene, D gene, clone size, J gene, CDR3 DNA, CDR3 protein. A D gene is named only where the DNA matches it firmly. Clone size is stated in some rows and not others, as once, few, many or a class when expanded.

length: 18; V: TRBV7-6; D: -; size: -; J: TRBJ2-6; DNA: TGTGCCAGCAGCTTTGGACTCCTCTCGAGCTCTGGGGCCAACGTCCTGACTTTC; CDR3: CASSFGLLSSSGANVLTF
length: 11; V: TRBV28; D: -; size: once; J: TRBJ2-5; DNA: TGTGTCGCGGGCGCCTCAGAGACCCAGTACTTC; CDR3: CVAGASETQYF
length: 15; V: TRBV21-1; D: -; size: -; J: TRBJ2-7; DNA: TGTGCCAGCAGCACCCTCCGACAGCAGCTCTACGAGCAGTACTTC; CDR3: CASSTLRQQLYEQYF
length: 15; V: TRBV2; D: TRBD1; size: -; J: TRBJ2-7; DNA: TGTGCCAGCAGCCCATTCGGGACAGGGGGCCCCGAGCAGTACTTC; CDR3: CASSPFGTGGPEQYF
length: 15; V: TRBV30; D: TRBD2; size: -; J: TRBJ2-2; DNA: TGTGCCTGGAGGGGACTAGCGGGACTGACCGGGGAGCTGTTTTTT; CDR3: CAWRGLAGLTGELFF
length: 15; V: TRBV7-3; D: TRBD2; size: -; J: TRBJ2-1; DNA: TGTGCCAGCAGCTTAACCGGGAGGGGAAACAATGAGCAGTTCTTC; CDR3: CASSLTGRGNNEQFF
length: 15; V: TRBV7-2; D: TRBD2; size: -; J: TRBJ2-2; DNA: TGTGCCAGCAGCTCCGGACTAGAGATGACCGGGGAGCTGTTTTTT; CDR3: CASSSGLEMTGELFF
length: 15; V: TRBV6-5; D: TRBD1; size: -; J: TRBJ2-5; DNA: TGTGCCAGCAGAAGGACAGGGGTCCTCCAAGAGACCCAGTACTTC; CDR3: CASRRTGVLQETQYF
length: 15; V: TRBV2; D: -; size: -; J: TRBJ2-3; DNA: TGTGCCAGCAGTGAGGACACCCCTAGCACAGATACGCAGTATTTT; CDR3: CASSEDTPSTDTQYF
length: 16; V: TRBV14; D: TRBD2; size: once; J: TRBJ2-1; DNA: TGTGCCAGCAGCCAAGGCCAAGCGGGATATTACAATGAGCAGTTCTTC; CDR3: CASSQGQAGYYNEQFF
length: 14; V: TRBV24-1; D: -; size: few; J: TRBJ2-2; DNA: TGTGCCACCAGCCGGACAGCGGACGCCGGGGAGCTGTTTTTT; CDR3: CATSRTADAGELFF
length: 14; V: TRBV11-2; D: TRBD1; size: -; J: TRBJ1-2; DNA: TGTGCCAGCAGCTTAGATTCCAGGGGGTCAGGCTACACCTTC; CDR3: CASSLDSRGSGYTF
length: 17; V: TRBV5-1; D: TRBD2; size: -; J: TRBJ2-1; DNA: TGCGCCAGCAGCTGGGGACTAGCGGGAGGGGTCTGGAATGAGCAGTTCTTC; CDR3: CASSWGLAGGVWNEQFF
length: 13; V: TRBV5-4; D: -; size: -; J: TRBJ2-1; DNA: TGTGCCAGCAGCTTGGTTAGCTATAATGAGCAGTTCTTC; CDR3: CASSLVSYNEQFF
length: 15; V: TRBV11-1; D: TRBD1; size: -; J: TRBJ2-7; DNA: TGTGCCAGCAGCTTAGGACAGGGGGCTTTCGGCGAGCAGTACTTC; CDR3: CASSLGQGAFGEQYF
length: 13; V: TRBV6-5; D: -; size: -; J: TRBJ1-2; DNA: TGTGCCAGCAGTTACGTGGAGAACTATGGCTACACCTTC; CDR3: CASSYVENYGYTF
length: 14; V: TRBV11-2; D: TRBD1; size: -; J: TRBJ2-7; DNA: TGTGCCAGCAGCTTTGCCAGGGGGCTATACGAGCAGTACTTC; CDR3: CASSFARGLYEQYF
length: 16; V: TRBV11-1; D: TRBD2; size: -; J: TRBJ2-5; DNA: TGTGCCAGCAGCTTACTAGCGGGGCGCCGGCAAGAGACCCAGTACTTC; CDR3: CASSLLAGRRQETQYF
length: 16; V: TRBV3-1/TRBV3-2; D: TRBD2; size: -; J: TRBJ2-1; DNA: TGTGCCAGCAGCCAAGCCGGGACTAGCGGGTACAATGAGCAGTTCTTC; CDR3: CASSQAGTSGYNEQFF
length: 12; V: TRBV6-5; D: -; size: -; J: TRBJ1-2; DNA: TGTGCCAGCAGAATAGGACAGCATGGCTACACCTTC; CDR3: CASRIGQHGYTF
length: 15; V: TRBV5-1; D: TRBD1; size: -; J: TRBJ1-5; DNA: TGCGCCAGCAGCCTGGGGGACAGGGGAATACAGCCCCAGCATTTT; CDR3: CASSLGDRGIQPQHF
length: 15; V: TRBV5-1; D: TRBD2; size: -; J: TRBJ2-2; DNA: TGCGCCAGCTTTCCGGGACTAGCGGACACCGGGGAGCTGTTTTTT; CDR3: CASFPGLADTGELFF
length: 17; V: TRBV3-1/TRBV3-2; D: TRBD2; size: once; J: TRBJ2-2; DNA: TGTGCCAGCAGCCACACGCTTATAGCGGGAGCGGTCGGGGAGCTGTTTTTT; CDR3: CASSHTLIAGAVGELFF
length: 14; V: TRBV28; D: -; size: -; J: TRBJ2-7; DNA: TGTGCCAGCATGAAAGGGGGGGCGATTTCCGAGCAGTACTTC; CDR3: CASMKGGAISEQYF
length: 15; V: TRBV5-1; D: TRBD1; size: once; J: TRBJ1-1; DNA: TGCGCCAGCCAGGGGTCGACAGGGCCGAACACTGAAGCTTTCTTT; CDR3: CASQGSTGPNTEAFF
length: 13; V: TRBV25-1; D: -; size: -; J: TRBJ1-6; DNA: TGTGCCAGCAGTCCGAGGGGGAATTCACCCCTCCACTTT; CDR3: CASSPRGNSPLHF
length: 14; V: TRBV6-5; D: -; size: few; J: TRBJ1-2; DNA: TGTGCCAGCAGTTACACCGCGGGGGCCTATGGCTACACCTTC; CDR3: CASSYTAGAYGYTF
length: 16; V: TRBV7-3; D: -; size: -; J: TRBJ2-1; DNA: TGTGCCAGCAGCTTAATGGACTACAAGGCATACAATGAGCAGTTCTTC; CDR3: CASSLMDYKAYNEQFF
length: 15; V: TRBV7-9; D: TRBD1; size: once; J: TRBJ2-5; DNA: TGTGCCAGCAGCTTAGGACAGGGGGAAGTGGAGACCCAGTACTTC; CDR3: CASSLGQGEVETQYF
length: 14; V: TRBV30; D: -; size: -; J: TRBJ1-4; DNA: TGTGCCTGGAGGGCCCGGCAGGGAGGTGAAAAACTGTTTTTT; CDR3: CAWRARQGGEKLFF
length: 13; V: TRBV19; D: -; size: -; J: TRBJ1-4; DNA: TGTGCCAGTAAGGAGTGGACTAATGAAAAACTGTTTTTT; CDR3: CASKEWTNEKLFF
length: 15; V: TRBV5-1; D: -; size: -; J: TRBJ2-2; DNA: TGCGCCAGCCGACGATCGGGAGTAAACACCGGGGAGCTGTTTTTT; CDR3: CASRRSGVNTGELFF
length: 15; V: TRBV7-2; D: -; size: -; J: TRBJ2-5; DNA: TGTGCCAGCAGCCCCACCGTGACAGGTCTGGAGACCCAGTACTTC; CDR3: CASSPTVTGLETQYF
length: 15; V: TRBV5-1; D: TRBD1; size: -; J: TRBJ1-6; DNA: TGCGCCAGCAGGTTTGGGACAGCCGATAATTCACCCCTCCACTTT; CDR3: CASRFGTADNSPLHF
length: 13; V: TRBV5-4; D: -; size: -; J: TRBJ1-3; DNA: TGTGCCAGCAGCTTCCTCCAGGGAAACACCATATATTTT; CDR3: CASSFLQGNTIYF
length: 13; V: TRBV19; D: TRBD1; size: -; J: TRBJ1-2; DNA: TGTGCCAGTAGTGTGGACAGGGGGAATGGCTACACCTTC; CDR3: CASSVDRGNGYTF
length: 13; V: TRBV12-3/TRBV12-4; D: -; size: -; J: TRBJ1-2; DNA: TGTGCCAGCACCCCGGCCAGGGGCTATGGCTACACCTTC; CDR3: CASTPARGYGYTF
length: 16; V: TRBV2; D: TRBD2; size: -; J: TRBJ2-5; DNA: TGTGCCAGCAGTGATGCGGTAGCGGGAGGGGAAGAGACCCAGTACTTC; CDR3: CASSDAVAGGEETQYF
length: 16; V: TRBV29-1; D: -; size: once; J: TRBJ2-2; DNA: TGCAGCGTTGCCCCAACTGAGCGCCCAGTTTCGGGGGAGCTGTTTTTT; CDR3: CSVAPTERPVSGELFF
length: 17; V: TRBV7-9; D: TRBD2; size: -; J: TRBJ2-7; DNA: TGTGCCAGCAGCTTCCCGGTGGCGGGAGGTCAACCCTACGAGCAGTACTTC; CDR3: CASSFPVAGGQPYEQYF
length: 15; V: TRBV2; D: TRBD2; size: -; J: TRBJ2-1; DNA: TGTGCCAGCAGGGGGGGGGAGAAGATTTACAATGAGCAGTTCTTC; CDR3: CASRGGEKIYNEQFF
length: 14; V: TRBV5-1; D: -; size: -; J: TRBJ1-1; DNA: TGCGCCAGCAGCTCACAGCCGGGGAGCACTGAAGCTTTCTTT; CDR3: CASSSQPGSTEAFF
length: 16; V: TRBV7-3; D: -; size: once; J: TRBJ1-1; DNA: TGTGCCAGCAGCTTAACGCAACTCGGGAAGAACACTGAAGCTTTCTTT; CDR3: CASSLTQLGKNTEAFF
length: 13; V: TRBV20-1; D: -; size: few; J: TRBJ1-5; DNA: TGCAGTGCTAGTGTCGACACCGATCAGCCCCAGCATTTT; CDR3: CSASVDTDQPQHF
length: 14; V: TRBV7-2; D: TRBD2; size: once; J: TRBJ2-7; DNA: TGTGCCAGCAGCGTGGGGGGACTAGCGGTCGAGCAGTACTTC; CDR3: CASSVGGLAVEQYF
length: 15; V: TRBV9; D: TRBD2; size: -; J: TRBJ2-7; DNA: TGTGCCAGCAGCGGAGGAGGGACTAGCGGGACCGAGCAGTACTTC; CDR3: CASSGGGTSGTEQYF
length: 15; V: TRBV19; D: -; size: -; J: TRBJ2-6; DNA: TGTGCCAGTAGTTCTGACAACTCTGGGGCCAACGTCCTGACTTTC; CDR3: CASSSDNSGANVLTF
length: 14; V: TRBV24-1; D: TRBD2; size: -; J: TRBJ2-1; DNA: TGTGCCACCAGTGAGGGGACTAGATCTGGTGAGCAGTTCTTC; CDR3: CATSEGTRSGEQFF
length: 15; V: TRBV4-1; D: -; size: -; J: TRBJ1-2; DNA: TGCGCCAGCAGCCAAGATAGGGGACTTACGGTTGGCTACACCTTC; CDR3: CASSQDRGLTVGYTF
length: 16; V: TRBV7-2; D: -; size: -; J: TRBJ1-5; DNA: TGTGCCAGCAGCTTATCAGGGGTAATTGGCAATCAGCCCCAGCATTTT; CDR3: CASSLSGVIGNQPQHF
length: 15; V: TRBV9; D: TRBD1; size: -; J: TRBJ2-1; DNA: TGTGCCAGCAGCGTTCAGGGGACAGCCTACAATGAGCAGTTCTTC; CDR3: CASSVQGTAYNEQFF
length: 14; V: TRBV24-1; D: -; size: -; J: TRBJ2-3; DNA: TGTGCCACCAGTGAACCTAGTAGAACAGATACGCAGTATTTT; CDR3: CATSEPSRTDTQYF
length: 16; V: TRBV6-6; D: TRBD2; size: -; J: TRBJ2-7; DNA: TGTGCCAGCAGTCCGCGAATTAGCGGGAGGGCGTACGAGCAGTACTTC; CDR3: CASSPRISGRAYEQYF
length: 16; V: TRBV9; D: -; size: -; J: TRBJ2-2; DNA: TGTGCCAGCAGCGTATCGGCCAATGTAGGGGCCGGGGAGCTGTTTTTT; CDR3: CASSVSANVGAGELFF
length: 12; V: TRBV6-5; D: TRBD2; size: -; J: TRBJ2-2; DNA: TGTGCCAGTCTAGCGGGAATCGGGGAGCTGTTTTTT; CDR3: CASLAGIGELFF